Sequencing of this TCR beta chain was carried out in a study of OX40 agonist ivuxolimab in advanced cancers. Turning to the study itself: Patients' therapy was ivuxolimab, an antibody that acts as an agonist of OX40 (CD134). A mean age of approximately 64 years, range about 23 to 90, was recorded, and 70% to 85% were male.

The CDR3 sequence is 14 residues long. In germline, CDR1 is MNHEY, CDR2 SVGAGI. The ends lost 6 bases at V and 5 bases at J; junction bases unmatched: 9. The assay was immunoSEQ multiplex PCR, and TCRdb's table has in-frame clones only and misses some. The top ten hold roughly 1.5% of the sample, which has more than 90,000 clones, about 86% seen once. The chain has TRBV6-5 and TRBJ2-5; 7 bases fit TRBD1. This clonotype was sampled from an adult with an advanced solid tumor such as melanoma, head and neck, liver or kidney cancer. The material was CD4+ or CD8+ T cells sorted from blood, obtained in a trial of the OX40 agonist ivuxolimab. The chain's CDR3 is CASRLTGSFETQYF. In nucleotides, the CDR3 is TGTGCCAGCAGGCTGACAGGGAGTTTTGAGACCCAGTACTTC.